Shown below are 26 T cell receptor beta chains from a single sample sequenced in a study of blood T cell repertoires in COVID-19. Profiling relied on immunoSEQ multiplex PCR, and the TCRdb table lists in-frame clones only, not all of them. The sample gives some 74,000 clones, roughly 92% of which show up once; 2.5% to 3% is in the top ten. Source material: peripheral blood. These receptors all stem from a man in his fifties with COVID-19, enrolled during active disease.

The chain couples TRBV4-1 to TRBJ2-7; TRBD2 aligns across 9 bases. Per the germline V gene, CDR1 is MGHRA and CDR2 is YSYEKL. This CDR3 has 14 residues. The junction had 3 bases not matched to a gene; V was cut back by 0 bases and J by 6 bases. The CDR3, as DNA: TGCGCCAGCAGCCAAGAGGAACTAGCGGGCGAGCAGTACTTC. This codes for CASSQEELAGEQYF.

The chain recombines TRBV27 with TRBJ1-2; no clear D gene. Trimming removed 2 bases from V and 10 bases from J, with 14 bases in between. The germline V gene has CDR1 MNHEY and CDR2 SMNVEV (reference sequence). The CDR3 covers 13 residues. CDR3 region: CASSLTLTGDYTF. As DNA, the CDR3 is TGTGCCAGCAGTTTAACACTGACCGGAGACTACACCTTC.

V is TRBV18 and J is TRBJ2-2; a possible D gene is TRBD1 (6 bases). Germline assignment: CDR1 KGHSH and CDR2 LQKENI. CDR3 length: 15 residues. Trimming took off 4 bases at V and 1 base at J, with 10 bases between the two ends. CDR3 amino acids: CASSRYRENTGELFF. The CDR3 bases are TGTGCCAGCTCACGTTACAGGGAGAACACCGGGGAGCTGTTTTTT.

The chain is built from TRBV7-2 and TRBJ1-2; D not certain. V was pared by 2 bases and J by 0 bases, with 7 bases between. This CDR3 spans 14 amino acids. The V gene's germline CDR1 is SGHTA and CDR2 FQGNSA. CDR3 protein: CASSLRVPNYGYTF. In DNA, the CDR3 is TGTGCCAGCAGCTTACGGGTGCCTAACTATGGCTACACCTTC.

V and J are TRBV28 and TRBJ1-5; 8 bases match TRBD1. The CDR3 contains 14 residues. Germline values: CDR1 MDHEN, CDR2 SYDVKM. The V segment lost 3 bases and the J segment 9 bases; nucleotides outside the gene matches: 7. The chain's CDR3 is CASSFSAGGGPQHF. CDR3 sequence (DNA): TGTGCCAGCAGTTTCTCGGCAGGGGGCGGGCCCCAGCATTTT.

The chain recombines TRBV5-8 with TRBJ2-3; 11 nucleotides align to TRBD2. CDR1 and CDR2 from the germline V gene are SGHTS and YDEGEE. J gave up 3 bases and V 3 bases, and 3 bases lay outside the gene matches. The CDR3 spans 15 residues. CDR3 sequence: CASSSSGRRTDTQYF. CDR3 nucleotide sequence: TGTGCCAGCAGCTCTAGCGGGAGGCGGACAGATACGCAGTATTTT.

V gene TRBV19 combines with J gene TRBJ1-3; possible D gene TRBD1, 5 bases. V was cut by 10 bases and J by 0 bases, with 22 bases left in between. The CDR3 contains 17 residues. Germline-derived CDR1 and CDR2 are LNHDA and SQIVND (reference sequence). The CDR3 loop reads CATRDWSSSGSGNTIYF. DNA for the CDR3: TGTGCCACCCGGGACTGGAGCTCATCGGGCTCTGGAAACACCATATATTTT. Using reference TRBV19 and TRBJ1-3 for the parts outside the CDR3, the full variable domain is DGGITQSPKYLFRKEGQNVTLSCEQNLNHDAMYWYRQDPGQGLRLIYYSQIVNDFQKGDIAEGYSVSREKKESFPLTVTSAQKNPTAFYLCATRDWSSSGSGNTIYFGEGSWLTVV.

The chain combines TRBV3-1 (or the pseudogene TRBV3-2) with TRBJ1-4; no clear D. CDR1 LGHDT and CDR2 YNNKEL come from the germline V gene (reference sequence). Trimming pared 5 bases from V and 6 bases from J, leaving 10 bases between. This CDR3 has 13 residues. CDR3: CASSVKPDEKLFF. The CDR3 DNA sequence: TGTGCCAGCAGCGTCAAACCGGATGAAAAACTGTTTTTT.

V and J are TRBV7-2 and TRBJ2-1, with TRBD2 matching 10 bases. The CDR3 spans 15 residues. The germline gives CDR1 SGHTA, CDR2 FQGNSA. Trimming took 2 bases from V and 6 from J; bases not matched to a gene: 4. This chain's CDR3 is CASSLRLAGFNEQFF. The CDR3 nucleotides are TGTGCCAGCAGCTTAAGACTAGCGGGTTTCAATGAGCAGTTCTTC.

The chain recombines TRBV3-1 (or the pseudogene TRBV3-2) with TRBJ1-5; possible D gene TRBD1, 6 bases. From germline, CDR1 is LGHDT and CDR2 YNNKEL (reference sequence). This CDR3 contains 15 residues. V shed 0 bases and J shed 4 bases, with 10 bases lying between them. The CDR3 protein is CASSQDWTENQPQHF. Here the CDR3 DNA reads TGTGCCAGCAGCCAAGATTGGACAGAGAATCAGCCCCAGCATTTT.

The chain combines TRBV6-2 or TRBV6-3 with TRBJ1-2; the D gene is possibly TRBD1 (5 bases). V lost 0 bases and J lost 2, with 10 bases in between. Germline loops: CDR1 MNHEY, CDR2 SVGEGT. The CDR3 contains 15 residues. The CDR3: CASSYSGRGNYGYTF. CDR3 nucleotide sequence: TGTGCCAGCAGTTACTCGGGCCGGGGGAACTATGGCTACACCTTC.

The rearrangement links TRBV27 to TRBJ2-2; 9 positions match TRBD1. Losses at the gene ends were 10 bases for V and 2 bases for J; bases not matched to a gene: 5. The CDR3 extends over 14 amino acids. Per the germline V gene, CDR1 is MNHEY and CDR2 is SMNVEV (reference sequence). The CDR3 spells CAKRGQGNTGELFF. The CDR3 nucleotides are TGTGCCAAAAGGGGACAGGGTAACACCGGGGAGCTGTTTTTT.

CDR3: CASSLEAGGNTEAFF. Written as DNA, the CDR3 is TGTGCCAGCAGTTTAGAGGCAGGGGGGAACACTGAAGCTTTCTTT. The chain is built from TRBV28 and TRBJ1-1; 7 positions match TRBD1. V dropped 2 bases and J dropped 1; count of bases not matched to a gene: 4. The CDR3 loop spans 15 amino acids. CDR1 MDHEN and CDR2 SYDVKM come from the germline V gene.

The rearrangement joins TRBV9 to TRBJ2-1; 12 nucleotides match TRBD2. This CDR3 comprises 16 residues. From germline, CDR1 is SGDLS and CDR2 YYNGEE. The trim removed 1 base at V and 7 bases at J, leaving 6 bases unmatched. The DNA of the CDR3 is TGTGCCAGCAGCGTACAGGGTCTAGCGGGAGGGAATGAGCAGTTCTTC. It translates to CASSVQGLAGGNEQFF.

This clone was picked up a small number of times. This chain links TRBV6-1 with TRBJ2-2, with D possibly being TRBD1 (5 bases). There are 18 residues in the CDR3. Trimming removed 3 bases from V and 5 bases from J, with 22 bases in between. Germline V lookup: CDR1 MNHNS, CDR2 SASEGT. The CDR3, as DNA: TGTGCCAGCAGTGAGGCAGTGGTCTGGGGCTTACCGACCGGGGAGCTGTTTTTT. It specifies CASSEAVVWGLPTGELFF.

This clone was observed once. The chain couples TRBV6-5 to TRBJ2-2; possibly TRBD1 for D (8 bases). Germline CDR1 MNHEY, CDR2 SVGAGI. The CDR3 extends over 14 amino acids. Between the trimmed V and J ends, which lost 6 bases and 6 bases, there was a span of 14 bases. The CDR3 reads CASSQQGGAGELFF. CDR3 DNA sequence: TGTGCCAGCAGCCAACAGGGGGGGGCCGGGGAGCTGTTTTTT.

This clone came up once. The chain combines TRBV2 with TRBJ1-2, with 9 bases lining up with TRBD1. In germline, CDR1 is SNHLY, CDR2 FYNNEI. This CDR3 has 13 amino acids. V lost 6 bases to trimming and J lost 8 bases; unmatched junction nucleotides: 7. The CDR3 reads CASRTGQGTGYTF. The DNA of the CDR3 is TGTGCCAGCAGGACGGGACAGGGAACAGGCTACACCTTC.

The chain couples TRBV5-1 to TRBJ2-1, with 8 bases aligning to TRBD2. Germline V gene lookup returns CDR1 SGHRS and CDR2 YFSETQ. CDR3 length equals 14 residues. V lost 4 bases, J lost 4 bases, and 4 bases stayed unmatched. The CDR3 reads CASSEGLEYNEQFF. The CDR3 region has the DNA TGCGCCAGCAGCGAGGGACTAGAGTACAATGAGCAGTTCTTC.

The genes are TRBV19 and TRBJ1-1; 7 nucleotides agree with TRBD1. Germline trimming cut 6 bases from V and 7 bases from J; bases unmatched to any gene: 5. Looked up from germline, CDR1 is LNHDA and CDR2 is SQIVND (reference sequence). The CDR3 is 12 amino acids. CDR3 sequence: CASSMTGREAFF. CDR3 in DNA: TGTGCCAGTAGCATGACAGGGCGTGAAGCTTTCTTT. Using reference TRBV19 and TRBJ1-1 for the parts outside the CDR3, the full variable domain is DGGITQSPKYLFRKEGQNVTLSCEQNLNHDAMYWYRQDPGQGLRLIYYSQIVNDFQKGDIAEGYSVSREKKESFPLTVTSAQKNPTAFYLCASSMTGREAFFGQGTRLTVV.

This clone was detected a few times. The chain recombines TRBV28 with TRBJ1-1, with D uncertain. V was clipped by 3 bases and J by 4 bases, with 6 bases between them. The CDR3 loop spans 12 amino acids. Germline CDR1 is MDHEN and CDR2 is SYDVKM. The CDR3 bases are TGTGCCAGCAGTTTTGAGGGCACTGAAGCTTTCTTT. Translated: CASSFEGTEAFF.

The genes are TRBV19 and TRBJ1-2, with D possibly TRBD1 on 5 matching bases. The germline CDR1 and CDR2 sequences are LNHDA and SQIVND (reference sequence). The CDR3 consists of 17 residues. The germline V and J ends were trimmed by 0 bases and 2 bases, with 16 bases remaining between them. The CDR3 is CASSIEKQDLWNYGYTF. CDR3 in DNA: TGTGCCAGTAGTATAGAGAAACAGGATCTATGGAACTATGGCTACACCTTC.

The rearrangement uses TRBV24-1 and TRBJ1-5, with D unresolved. V was trimmed by 2 bases and J by 3 bases, leaving 13 bases between them. The germline V gene has CDR1 KGHDR and CDR2 SFDVKD. The CDR3 runs to 16 residues. Here the CDR3 reads CATSDSGRGNNQPQHF. The CDR3 coding sequence is TGTGCCACCAGTGATTCGGGCCGAGGGAACAATCAGCCCCAGCATTTT.

This chain uses TRBV27 with TRBJ1-1; D not certain. CDR3 length: 13 amino acids. CDR1 is MNHEY and CDR2 is SMNVEV in the germline V gene (reference sequence). Trimming left V 0 bases short and J 10 bases short, with 12 bases between. The CDR3 DNA follows: TGTGCCAGCAGTTTATCGGAGGGTGCAGGAGCTTTCTTT. Protein: CASSLSEGAGAFF.

This chain connects TRBV7-9 to TRBJ1-2; D unresolved. Germline V gene lookup returns CDR1 SEHNR and CDR2 FQNEAQ (reference sequence). The CDR3 has 13 amino acids. V gave up 5 bases and J gave up 4 bases, with 11 bases separating them. Here the CDR3 reads CASSHGGTYGYTF. CDR3 bases: TGTGCCAGCAGCCACGGCGGTACCTATGGCTACACCTTC.

The chain's CDR3 is CASSPSGTANNFHEQYV. For the CDR3, the DNA is TGTGCCAGCTCACCGTCCGGGACTGCCAACAATTTCCACGAGCAGTACGTC. V gene TRBV18 combines with J gene TRBJ2-7; D might be TRBD2 (6 bases). Germline CDR1 KGHSH, CDR2 LQKENI. The CDR3 consists of 17 residues. V lost 3 bases and J 5 bases, leaving 23 bases between the germline ends.

This clone was detected once. This chain links TRBV3-1 (or the pseudogene TRBV3-2) with TRBJ1-2, with a tentative D call TRBD1 (5 bases). Trimming took 1 base from V and 9 from J, leaving 15 bases between them. Looked up from germline, CDR1 is LGHDT and CDR2 is YNNKEL (reference sequence). The CDR3 runs to 14 residues. CDR3 sequence: CASSQGSGIISYTF. The DNA for the CDR3 is TGTGCCAGCAGCCAAGGGTCAGGGATTATTAGCTACACCTTC.